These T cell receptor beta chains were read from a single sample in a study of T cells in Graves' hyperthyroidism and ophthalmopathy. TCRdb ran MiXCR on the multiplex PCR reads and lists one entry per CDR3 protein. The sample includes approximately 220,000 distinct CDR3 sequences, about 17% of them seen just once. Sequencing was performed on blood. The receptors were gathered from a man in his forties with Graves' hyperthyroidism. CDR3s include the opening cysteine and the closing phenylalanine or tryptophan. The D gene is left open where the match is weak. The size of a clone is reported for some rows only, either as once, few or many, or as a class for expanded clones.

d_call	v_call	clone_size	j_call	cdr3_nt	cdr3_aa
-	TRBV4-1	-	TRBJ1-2	TGCGCCAGCAGCCAGCAGGATGACTATGGCTACACCTTC	CASSQQDDYGYTF
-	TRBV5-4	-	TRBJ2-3	TGTGCCAGCAGCCCGGGGACTGTCAAAGGGACAGATACGCAGTATTTT	CASSPGTVKGTDTQYF
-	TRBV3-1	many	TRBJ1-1	TGTGCCAGCAGCCATTCGGGGGGTTGGGGCACTGAAGCTTTCTTT	CASSHSGGWGTEAFF
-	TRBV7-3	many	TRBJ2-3	TGTGCCAGCACCGGAGGAGGGGAGGATACGCAGTATTTT	CASTGGGEDTQYF
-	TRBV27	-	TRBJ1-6	TGTGCCAGCAGTCCCCGACAGGTGGCTTCACCCCTCCACTTT	CASSPRQVASPLHF
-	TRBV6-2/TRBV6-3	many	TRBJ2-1	TGTGCCAGCAGTTGGTTCAGGGGCAATGAGCAGTTCTTC	CASSWFRGNEQFF
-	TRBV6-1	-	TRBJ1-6	TGTGCCAGCACCCCTAGCGGGACCCCACCCCTCCACTTT	CASTPSGTPPLHF
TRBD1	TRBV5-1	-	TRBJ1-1	TGCGCCAGCAGCTTGTTAGGGACAGGGGGCGATGTCGCTGAAGCTTTCTTT	CASSLLGTGGDVAEAFF
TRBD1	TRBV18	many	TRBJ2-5	TGTGCCAGCTCACCAAACAGGGGGACGGAGACCCAGTACTTC	CASSPNRGTETQYF
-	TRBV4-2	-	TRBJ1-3	TGTGCCAGCAGCCGCGACAGCAGTGAAAACACCATATATTTT	CASSRDSSENTIYF
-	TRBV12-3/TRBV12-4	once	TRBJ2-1	TGTGCCAGTAGCGCCCCGGGGGACCAGAATGAGCAGTTCTTC	CASSAPGDQNEQFF
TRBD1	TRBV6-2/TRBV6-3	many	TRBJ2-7	TGTGCCAGCTGCTTGACAGGGACCTACGAGCAGTACTTC	CASCLTGTYEQYF
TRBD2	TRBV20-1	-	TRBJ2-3	TGCAGTGCCAAGCGGGAGGCCTCGGCGGATACGCAGTATTTT	CSAKREASADTQYF
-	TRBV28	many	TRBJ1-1	TGTGCCAGCAGTTCAGGGACGTTGAGCACTGAAGCTTTCTTT	CASSSGTLSTEAFF
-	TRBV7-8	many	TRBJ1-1	TGTGCCAGCAGCTTAGTGGGGGGTGGGACTGAAGCTTTCTTT	CASSLVGGGTEAFF
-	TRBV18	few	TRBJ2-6	TGTGCCAGCTCACCAAATCCGGGGGCGCAGTCTGGGGCCAACGTCCTGACTTTC	CASSPNPGAQSGANVLTF
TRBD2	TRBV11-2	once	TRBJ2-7	TGTGCCAGCAGCCGACAGGGACTAGCGGGGGCCTACGAGCAGTACTTC	CASSRQGLAGAYEQYF
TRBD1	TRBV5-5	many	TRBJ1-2	TGTGCCAGCAGTGCCGACAGGGCCCGTGGCTATGGCTACACCTTC	CASSADRARGYGYTF
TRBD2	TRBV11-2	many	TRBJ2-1	TGTGCCAGCAGCAATCGATGGGGGGGGGGAGAGCAGTTCTTC	CASSNRWGGGEQFF
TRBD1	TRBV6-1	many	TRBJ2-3	TGTGCCAGCAGTCGCAGGGGGCTCACAGATACGCAGTATTTT	CASSRRGLTDTQYF
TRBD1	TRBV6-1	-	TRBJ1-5	TGTGCCAGCAGTCGACAGGGTGGAGAGCCCCAGCATTTT	CASSRQGGEPQHF
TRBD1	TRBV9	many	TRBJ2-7	TGTGCCAGCAGCGCTCAGGGGGCTGGGTCTTACGAGCAGTACTTC	CASSAQGAGSYEQYF
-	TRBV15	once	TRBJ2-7	TGTGCCACCAGCAGAGGGTCCGACTCCTACGAGCAGTACTTC	CATSRGSDSYEQYF
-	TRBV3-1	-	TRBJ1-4	TGTGCCAGCAGCCACGAGGCCGGGGTAAATGAAAAACTGTTTTTT	CASSHEAGVNEKLFF
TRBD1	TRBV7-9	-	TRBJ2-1	TGTGCCAGCAGCATACAGGGGGCCGATGAGCAGTTCTTC	CASSIQGADEQFF
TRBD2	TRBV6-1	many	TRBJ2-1	TGTGCCAGCAGGGGACGAGCGGGGAGCTCCTACAATGAGCAGTTCTTC	CASRGRAGSSYNEQFF
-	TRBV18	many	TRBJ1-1	TGTGCCAGCTCACCACCGGTTCCAGGTCTGCACACTGAAGCTTTCTTT	CASSPPVPGLHTEAFF
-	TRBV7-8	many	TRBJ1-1	TGTGCCAGCAGCTTAGGTGAGGCTAGGTACACTGAAGCTTTCTTT	CASSLGEARYTEAFF
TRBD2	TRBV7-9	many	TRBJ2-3	TGTGCCAGCAGCACTAGCGGGGGAACCACAGATACGCAGTATTTT	CASSTSGGTTDTQYF
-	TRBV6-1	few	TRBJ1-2	TGTGCCAGCAGTGAAAAGGGGTATGGCTACACCTTC	CASSEKGYGYTF
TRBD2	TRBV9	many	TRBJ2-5	TGTGCCAGCAGCAAGGGACTAGCGGGATATCAAGAGACCCAGTACTTC	CASSKGLAGYQETQYF
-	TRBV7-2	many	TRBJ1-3	TGTGCCAGTGGGTTGAGGGGAACTGGAAACACCATATATTTT	CASGLRGTGNTIYF
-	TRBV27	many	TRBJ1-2	TGTGCCAGCAGATCCAACAGGGTCGGGGGACGCTATGGCTACACCTTC	CASRSNRVGGRYGYTF
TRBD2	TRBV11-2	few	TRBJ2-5	TGTGCCAGCAGCCCAAGAACTAGCGGGGAGAACCAAGAGACCCGGTACTTC	CASSPRTSGENQETRYF
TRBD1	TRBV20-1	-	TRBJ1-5	TGCAGTGCTACCTGGGACAGGGGCTCTAATCAGCCCCAGCATTTT	CSATWDRGSNQPQHF
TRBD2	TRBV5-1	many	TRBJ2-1	TGCGCCAGCAGCCTGCCCACTAGCGGGGGGCCCGATGAGCAGTTCTTC	CASSLPTSGGPDEQFF
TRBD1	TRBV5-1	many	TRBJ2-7	TGCGCCAGCAGCTTCGGGACAGGAGTCTACGAGCAGTACTTC	CASSFGTGVYEQYF
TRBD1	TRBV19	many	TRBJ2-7	TGTGCCAGTAGCCGGGGAGGGACAGGGGTCAACGAGCAGTACTTC	CASSRGGTGVNEQYF
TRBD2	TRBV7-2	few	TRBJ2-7	TGTGCCACCCGTGTGAGGGCGGGGGGCTACGAGCAGTACTTC	CATRVRAGGYEQYF
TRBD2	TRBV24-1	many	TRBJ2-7	TGTGCCACCAGTGATCCAACTAGCGGGAGGAACTACGAGCAGTACTTC	CATSDPTSGRNYEQYF
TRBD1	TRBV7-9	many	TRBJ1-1	TGTGCCAGCAGCTGGACAGGGGGAAACACTGAAGCTTTCTTT	CASSWTGGNTEAFF
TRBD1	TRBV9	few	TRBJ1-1	TGTGCCAGCAGCGTTCACCCGGGACAGGGGGGAGAAGACACTGAAGCTTTCTTT	CASSVHPGQGGEDTEAFF
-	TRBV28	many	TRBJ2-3	TGTGCCAGCAGTGTCCCTGGGGGCGGCACAGATACGCAGTATTTT	CASSVPGGGTDTQYF
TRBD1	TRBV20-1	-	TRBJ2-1	TGCAGTGCTAGAGGTCAGACAGGGGGCTCCTACAATGAGCAGTTCTTC	CSARGQTGGSYNEQFF
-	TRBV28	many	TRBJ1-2	TGTGCCAGCAGCCCCGGACTTGGGACCGCGGAGGGCTACACCTTC	CASSPGLGTAEGYTF
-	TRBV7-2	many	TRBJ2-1	TGTGCCAGCAGCTTAGCATGGGGGGCCTACAATGAGCAGTTCTTC	CASSLAWGAYNEQFF
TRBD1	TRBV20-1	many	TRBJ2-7	TGCAGTGCCACGGAAGCGGGGACAGGGTCCCTCTACGAGCAGTACTTC	CSATEAGTGSLYEQYF
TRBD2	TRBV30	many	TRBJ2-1	TGTGCCTGGAGTGTTCCTAGCGGGGGGGCCAATGAGCAGTTCTTC	CAWSVPSGGANEQFF
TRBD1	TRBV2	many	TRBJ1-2	TGTGCCAGCAGTGAGAGGGGACAGGACTTCTATGGCTACACCTTC	CASSERGQDFYGYTF
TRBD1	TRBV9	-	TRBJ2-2	TGTGCCAGCAGCTTCCGGGGGAGGGGACAGGGGGCCACCGGGGAGCTGTTTTTT	CASSFRGRGQGATGELFF
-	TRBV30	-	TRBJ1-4	TGTGCCTGGAGTGTAGGGACTAATGAAAAACTGTTTTTT	CAWSVGTNEKLFF
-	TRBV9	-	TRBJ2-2	TGTGCCAGCAGCGTAGAAAACAGGAACACCGGGGAGCTGTTTTTT	CASSVENRNTGELFF